This is a list of T cell receptor beta chains from one sample in a study of T cell responses to AZD1222 COVID-19 vaccine. Produced via immunoSEQ multiplex PCR; TCRdb's table is partial and in-frame only. The profile covers about 140,000 clones, with 88% appearing a single time and nearly 3.5% taken by the ten largest. The source material was peripheral blood, sampled on day 0 of AZD1222 vaccination. These receptors came from an adult in good health. CDR3s include the opening cysteine and the closing phenylalanine or tryptophan. The D gene is left open where the match is weak. Some rows have no size entry. The others give once, few or many, or a class for an expanded clone.

V gene: TRBV18; D gene: .; J gene: TRBJ2-4; clone size: .; CDR3 protein: CASSDQVRTKLAKNIQYF; CDR3 DNA: TGTGCCAGCTCGGACCAAGTCCGGACAAAGCTAGCCAAAAACATTCAGTACTTC
V gene: TRBV5-1; D gene: TRBD1; J gene: TRBJ2-3; clone size: .; CDR3 protein: CASSLEGTGGMADTQYF; CDR3 DNA: TGCGCCAGCAGCTTAGAGGGGACAGGGGGCATGGCAGATACGCAGTATTTT
V gene: TRBV21-1; D gene: .; J gene: TRBJ1-4; clone size: .; CDR3 protein: CASSSGGRGGKLFF; CDR3 DNA: TGTGCCAGCAGCTCCGGGGGCCGGGGGGGAAAACTGTTTTTT
V gene: TRBV2; D gene: TRBD2; J gene: TRBJ2-5; clone size: .; CDR3 protein: CASTSISGDQETQYF; CDR3 DNA: TGTGCCAGCACATCTATAAGCGGGGACCAAGAGACCCAGTACTTC
V gene: TRBV11-2; D gene: .; J gene: TRBJ2-2; clone size: once; CDR3 protein: CASSLQDTGELFF; CDR3 DNA: TGTGCCAGCAGCTTACAGGACACCGGGGAGCTGTTTTTT
V gene: TRBV5-1; D gene: TRBD1; J gene: TRBJ1-6; clone size: .; CDR3 protein: CASSLDWTGISPLHF; CDR3 DNA: TGCGCCAGCAGCTTGGATTGGACAGGGATTTCACCCCTCCACTTT
V gene: TRBV7-2; D gene: .; J gene: TRBJ2-1; clone size: .; CDR3 protein: CASSLVGGPEQFF; CDR3 DNA: TGTGCCAGCAGCTTAGTGGGGGGCCCGGAGCAGTTCTTC
V gene: TRBV19; D gene: .; J gene: TRBJ2-3; clone size: .; CDR3 protein: CASSMGYTDTQYF; CDR3 DNA: TGTGCCAGTAGTATGGGGTACACAGATACGCAGTATTTT
V gene: TRBV28; D gene: .; J gene: TRBJ2-1; clone size: .; CDR3 protein: CASNTTDVHNEQFF; CDR3 DNA: TGTGCCAGCAACACAACCGACGTGCACAATGAGCAGTTCTTC
V gene: TRBV3-1/TRBV3-2; D gene: .; J gene: TRBJ2-1; clone size: .; CDR3 protein: CASSQDSPYNEQFF; CDR3 DNA: TGTGCCAGCAGCCAAGATAGCCCATACAATGAGCAGTTCTTC
V gene: TRBV10-3; D gene: TRBD2; J gene: TRBJ2-1; clone size: .; CDR3 protein: CAITHSSGQEQFF; CDR3 DNA: TGTGCCATCACACATTCTAGCGGGCAGGAGCAGTTCTTC
V gene: TRBV4-2; D gene: TRBD1; J gene: TRBJ2-1; clone size: .; CDR3 protein: CASSQVLQGAQDEQFF; CDR3 DNA: TGTGCCAGCAGCCAAGTATTACAGGGGGCGCAAGATGAGCAGTTCTTC
V gene: TRBV19; D gene: TRBD1; J gene: TRBJ1-1; clone size: .; CDR3 protein: CASSILGLQGAVNTEAFF; CDR3 DNA: TGTGCCAGTAGTATATTGGGATTGCAGGGGGCGGTGAACACTGAAGCTTTCTTT
V gene: TRBV6-1; D gene: .; J gene: TRBJ1-6; clone size: .; CDR3 protein: CASSEGSPLHF; CDR3 DNA: TGTGCCAGCAGTGAGGGATCACCCCTCCACTTT
V gene: TRBV19; D gene: .; J gene: TRBJ1-5; clone size: .; CDR3 protein: CASSMWTDSNQPQHF; CDR3 DNA: TGTGCCAGTAGTATGTGGACGGATAGCAATCAGCCCCAGCATTTT
V gene: TRBV27; D gene: .; J gene: TRBJ1-2; clone size: .; CDR3 protein: CASSFNGEGNYGYTF; CDR3 DNA: TGTGCCAGCAGTTTCAACGGGGAAGGGAACTATGGCTACACCTTC
V gene: TRBV27; D gene: .; J gene: TRBJ2-7; clone size: once; CDR3 protein: CASSLLGTGYEQYF; CDR3 DNA: TGTGCCAGCAGTTTATTGGGTACGGGCTACGAGCAGTACTTC
V gene: TRBV19; D gene: .; J gene: TRBJ1-2; clone size: once; CDR3 protein: CASSITRGTLGYTF; CDR3 DNA: TGTGCCAGTAGTATCACTCGGGGTACTCTTGGCTACACCTTC
V gene: TRBV27; D gene: TRBD1; J gene: TRBJ1-5; clone size: .; CDR3 protein: CASSLQGASDQPQHF; CDR3 DNA: TGTGCCAGCAGTTTACAGGGGGCCTCCGACCAGCCCCAGCATTTT
V gene: TRBV28; D gene: TRBD1; J gene: TRBJ2-1; clone size: .; CDR3 protein: CASSPVTGAVGYNEQFF; CDR3 DNA: TGTGCCAGCAGCCCCGTTACAGGGGCAGTGGGCTACAATGAGCAGTTCTTC
V gene: TRBV4-3; D gene: TRBD2; J gene: TRBJ2-1; clone size: .; CDR3 protein: CASSIGVAGGVDEQFF; CDR3 DNA: TGCGCCAGCAGCATAGGGGTAGCGGGAGGTGTCGATGAGCAGTTCTTC
V gene: TRBV5-1; D gene: TRBD1; J gene: TRBJ1-6; clone size: .; CDR3 protein: CASSSSFFNRGAYNSPLHF; CDR3 DNA: TGCGCCAGCAGCTCCTCCTTCTTCAACAGGGGAGCTTATAATTCACCCCTCCACTTT
V gene: TRBV29-1; D gene: .; J gene: TRBJ2-7; clone size: once; CDR3 protein: CSVVLDPTYEQYF; CDR3 DNA: TGCAGCGTTGTACTAGACCCCACCTACGAGCAGTACTTC
V gene: TRBV4-2; D gene: .; J gene: TRBJ2-7; clone size: .; CDR3 protein: CASSQDGGNYEQYF; CDR3 DNA: TGTGCCAGCAGCCAAGATGGGGGGAACTACGAGCAGTACTTC
V gene: TRBV28; D gene: TRBD1; J gene: TRBJ1-5; clone size: .; CDR3 protein: CASGDRGEYQPQHF; CDR3 DNA: TGTGCCAGCGGGGACAGGGGGGAGTATCAGCCCCAGCATTTT
V gene: TRBV30; D gene: .; J gene: TRBJ2-5; clone size: .; CDR3 protein: CAWSGGETQYF; CDR3 DNA: TGTGCCTGGAGTGGTGGTGAGACCCAGTACTTC
V gene: TRBV7-2; D gene: .; J gene: TRBJ2-7; clone size: .; CDR3 protein: CASSLDASYEQYF; CDR3 DNA: TGTGCCAGCAGCTTAGACGCCTCCTACGAGCAGTACTTC
V gene: TRBV5-1; D gene: .; J gene: TRBJ2-2; clone size: .; CDR3 protein: CASRRGAGNTGELFF; CDR3 DNA: TGCGCCAGCAGAAGGGGGGCAGGGAACACCGGGGAGCTGTTTTTT
V gene: TRBV27; D gene: .; J gene: TRBJ1-6; clone size: .; CDR3 protein: CASSSRGGYNSPLHF; CDR3 DNA: TGTGCCAGCAGTTCGAGGGGGGGGTATAATTCACCCCTCCACTTT
V gene: TRBV14; D gene: TRBD2; J gene: TRBJ2-1; clone size: .; CDR3 protein: CASRPGTSGYYNEQFF; CDR3 DNA: TGTGCCAGCAGGCCCGGGACTAGCGGCTACTACAATGAGCAGTTCTTC
V gene: TRBV4-2; D gene: TRBD2; J gene: TRBJ2-1; clone size: .; CDR3 protein: CASSQSLAGGLHEQFF; CDR3 DNA: TGTGCCAGCAGCCAGTCACTAGCGGGAGGTCTTCATGAGCAGTTCTTC
V gene: TRBV7-2; D gene: TRBD1; J gene: TRBJ2-5; clone size: .; CDR3 protein: CASSPGTGVGETQYF; CDR3 DNA: TGTGCCAGCAGCCCCGGGACAGGGGTCGGAGAGACCCAGTACTTC